This section outlines one TCR beta chain sequence together with its context. Its antigen is unidentified. This sample stems from a study of cytomegalovirus exposure and HLA in healthy donors. Across the study: Among the 400 or so donors who were genotyped, 81% fell in the genetic ancestry cluster that is associated with self-reported Caucasian donors.

The PCR ran on 60 Vbeta and 13 Jbeta primers. Assay: immunoSEQ multiplex PCR; the TCRdb copy retains only in-frame clones and omits some. The repertoire holds 150,000 to 200,000 clones, with 80% to 85% as singletons. Germline V CDR1 and CDR2: MDHEN, SYDVKM. J gave up 5 bases and V 2 bases, and 4 bases lay outside the gene matches. This CDR3 has 15 residues. Each of the donors was a healthy bone marrow donor. Notes on the study in general: Later analysis suggested most CMV-associated TCR beta chains were HLA-restricted. What was likely a sequencing artifact was a cluster of highly shared sequence variants.

This chain joins TRBV28 and TRBJ1-4, with 8 bases matching TRBD1. The origin of this receptor is a man over 45 in good health and CMV-seropositive. Material: PBMCs. CDR3: CASSLQTGVNEKLFF. The CDR3 DNA sequence: TGTGCCAGCAGTTTACAGACAGGGGTAAATGAAAAACTGTTTTTT.